This T cell receptor (beta chain) was observed in a study of T cell responses to AZD1222 COVID-19 vaccine. The V gene end was trimmed by 5 bases and the J gene end by 1 base; junction bases not matched to a gene: 3. The CDR3 sequence is 14 residues long. From germline, CDR1 is MNHEY and CDR2 SMNVEV (reference sequence). Second doses that came at about 4 or about 12 weeks were put together. Concerning this clone itself: The antigen is not known.

Whole-study findings and limits: Reports say nearly half of spike-specific TCRs go after unmutated variant regions. Seropositive at baseline were only a handful of AZD1222 recipients. After the peak T cell response, and only then, were repertoires sampled.

Produced via immunoSEQ multiplex PCR; TCRdb's table is partial and in-frame only. The repertoire includes 150,000 or so clones, 90% to 95% of them detected once, and less than 1.6% sits in the top ten. The sample was peripheral blood, taken 28 days after the second AZD1222 dose. This TCR was sampled from an adult who received the AZD1222 COVID-19 vaccine. V gene TRBV27 combines with J gene TRBJ1-2; 8 nucleotides align to TRBD1. CDR3 amino acids: CASSLTGGNYGYTF. The DNA for the CDR3 is TGTGCCAGCAGTCTAACAGGGGGTAACTATGGCTACACCTTC.